The sequence of this TCR beta chain was determined in a study of T cells in localized non-small cell lung cancer. This clone was observed once. Antigen: not known. This CDR3 region has 17 residues. The germline CDR1 and CDR2 sequences are ENHRY and SYGVKD. V lost 6 bases and J lost 5; bases outside the gene matches: 17. The study's findings and limits: Sequencing, confined to only one tumor region, leaves heterogeneity possible. The greatest T cell clonality was found in uninvolved adjacent lung (higher than in tumor).

Clones were read by immunoSEQ multiplex PCR, and TCRdb kept only the in-frame ones, dropping some. The repertoire holds tens of thousands of clones, with approximately 90% as singletons. The TCR originated in a man between 40 and 69 years old with stage I squamous cell lung carcinoma. The chain is built from TRBV10-3 and TRBJ1-1; 8 bases fit TRBD1. Sequenced here: peripheral blood, sampled before any cancer treatment. CDR3: CAIRSDRAEGEGTEAFF. DNA of the CDR3: TGTGCCATCAGATCGGACAGGGCCGAGGGGGAGGGGACTGAAGCTTTCTTT.